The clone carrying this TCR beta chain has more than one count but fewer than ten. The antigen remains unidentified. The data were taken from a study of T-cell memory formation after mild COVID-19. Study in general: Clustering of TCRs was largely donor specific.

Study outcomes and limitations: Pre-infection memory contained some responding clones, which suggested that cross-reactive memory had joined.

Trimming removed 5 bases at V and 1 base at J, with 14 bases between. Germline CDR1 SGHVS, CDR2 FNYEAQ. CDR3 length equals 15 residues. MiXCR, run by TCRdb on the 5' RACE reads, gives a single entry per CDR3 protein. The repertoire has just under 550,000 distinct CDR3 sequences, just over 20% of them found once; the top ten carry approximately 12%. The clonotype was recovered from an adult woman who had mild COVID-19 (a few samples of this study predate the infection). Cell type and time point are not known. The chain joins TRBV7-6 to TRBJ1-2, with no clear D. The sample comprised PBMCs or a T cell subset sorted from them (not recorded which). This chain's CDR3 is CASSPEVGDNYGYTF. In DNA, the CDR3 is TGTGCCAGCAGCCCCGAAGTTGGGGATAACTATGGCTACACCTTC.